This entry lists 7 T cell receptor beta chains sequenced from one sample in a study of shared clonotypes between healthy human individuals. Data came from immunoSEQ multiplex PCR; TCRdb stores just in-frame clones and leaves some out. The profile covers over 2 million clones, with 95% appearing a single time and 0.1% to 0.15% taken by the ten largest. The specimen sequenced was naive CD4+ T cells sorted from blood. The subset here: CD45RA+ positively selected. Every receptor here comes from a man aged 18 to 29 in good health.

CDR3 protein: CASSLVGTSFNNEQFF. The DNA of the CDR3 is TGCGCCAGCAGCTTGGTCGGGACATCCTTTAACAATGAGCAGTTCTTC. This chain connects TRBV5-1 to TRBJ2-1; perhaps TRBD1 as D (6 bases). Per the germline V gene, CDR1 is SGHRS and CDR2 is YFSETQ. This CDR3 is built from 16 residues. Trimming took off 0 bases at V and 5 bases at J, with 15 bases between the two ends.

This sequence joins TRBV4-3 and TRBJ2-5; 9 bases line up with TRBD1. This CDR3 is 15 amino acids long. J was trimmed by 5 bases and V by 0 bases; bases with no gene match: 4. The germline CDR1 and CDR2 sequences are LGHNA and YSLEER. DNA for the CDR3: TGCGCCAGCAGCCAAGATACAGGGGGCGGGGAGACCCAGTACTTC. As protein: CASSQDTGGGETQYF.

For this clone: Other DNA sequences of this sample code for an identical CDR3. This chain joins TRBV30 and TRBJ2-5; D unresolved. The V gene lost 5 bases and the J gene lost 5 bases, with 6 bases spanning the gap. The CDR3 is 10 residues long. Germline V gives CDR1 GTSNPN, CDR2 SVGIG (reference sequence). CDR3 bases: TGTGCCTGGGGTGGGGAGACCCAGTACTTC. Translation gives CAWGGETQYF.

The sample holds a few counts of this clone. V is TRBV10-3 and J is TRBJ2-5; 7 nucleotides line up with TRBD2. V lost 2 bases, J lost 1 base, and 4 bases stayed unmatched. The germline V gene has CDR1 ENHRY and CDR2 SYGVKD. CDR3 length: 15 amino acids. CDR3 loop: CAISEGAGLQETQYF. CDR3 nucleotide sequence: TGTGCCATCAGTGAGGGAGCGGGGCTCCAAGAGACCCAGTACTTC.

CDR3 in amino acids: CASSPSGGRGNSPLHF. The CDR3 nucleotides are TGTGCCAGCAGCCCCTCAGGGGGCCGAGGTAATTCACCCCTCCACTTT. The chain has TRBV13 and TRBJ1-6; the match to TRBD1 covers 8 bases. The CDR3 loop spans 16 amino acids. V shed 5 bases and J 6 bases; nucleotides not matched to a gene: 9. Germline loops: CDR1 PRHDT, CDR2 FYEKMQ (reference sequence).

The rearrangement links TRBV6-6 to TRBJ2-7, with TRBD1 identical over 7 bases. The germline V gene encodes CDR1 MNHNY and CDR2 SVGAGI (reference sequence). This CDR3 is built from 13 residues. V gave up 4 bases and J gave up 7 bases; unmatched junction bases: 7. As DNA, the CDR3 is TGTGCCAGCAGTTCCGGGACAGCTCGGGAGCAGTACTTC. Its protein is CASSSGTAREQYF.

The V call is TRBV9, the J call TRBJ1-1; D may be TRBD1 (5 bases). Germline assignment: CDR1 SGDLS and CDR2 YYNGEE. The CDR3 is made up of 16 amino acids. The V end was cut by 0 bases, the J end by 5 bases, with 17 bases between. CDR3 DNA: TGTGCCAGCAGCGTAGACGGGGCATTAATAAATACTGAAGCTTTCTTT. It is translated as CASSVDGALINTEAFF.